The clone carrying this T cell receptor (beta chain) was seen a handful of times. Its antigen is as yet unknown. These data originate in a study of beta chain features in type 1 diabetes. The sequenced template was cDNA made from the entire isolated RNA. The assay was immunoSEQ multiplex PCR, and TCRdb's table has in-frame clones only and misses some. Found here are about 640,000 clones, around 12% of them singletons; the top ten hold 0.09% to 0.15%. Study-wide results and limits: For patients, the naive, central memory and Treg TCRB repertoires appeared more alike than for healthy donors. Moderately but significantly shorter TCRB CDR3s were found in Type 1 diabetes patients in all four CD4+ subsets.

Trimming cost V 3 bases and J 4 bases, with 18 bases left between them. Germline V gene lookup returns CDR1 LNHNV and CDR2 YYDKDF (reference sequence). The CDR3 is made up of 16 amino acids. The V gene is TRBV15, the J gene TRBJ1-2; no clear D gene. Sequencing was performed on naive CD4+ T cells from blood. The receptor was isolated from a young man with type 1 diabetes. DNA of the CDR3: TGTGCCACCAGCAGGGGTGACTTGGGCGTCGGCTATGGCTACACCTTC. Protein product: CATSRGDLGVGYGYTF. Filled out from reference TRBV15 and TRBJ1-2, the complete variable domain reads DAMVIQNPRYQVTQFGKPVTLSCSQTLNHNVMYWYQQKSSQAPKLLFHYYDKDFNNEADTPDNFQSRRPNTSFCFLDIRSPGLGDTAMYLCATSRGDLGVGYGYTFGSGTRLTVV.